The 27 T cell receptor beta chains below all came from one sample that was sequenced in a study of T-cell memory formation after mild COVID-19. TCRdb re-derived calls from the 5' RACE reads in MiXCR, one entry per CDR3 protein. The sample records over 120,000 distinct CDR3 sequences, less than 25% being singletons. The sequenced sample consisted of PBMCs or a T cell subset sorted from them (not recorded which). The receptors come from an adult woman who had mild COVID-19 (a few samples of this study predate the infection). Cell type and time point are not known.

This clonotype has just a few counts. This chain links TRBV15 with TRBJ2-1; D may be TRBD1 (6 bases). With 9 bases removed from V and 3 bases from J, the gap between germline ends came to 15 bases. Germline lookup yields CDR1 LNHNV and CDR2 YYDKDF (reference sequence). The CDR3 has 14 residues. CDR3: CATEPTGDYNEQFF. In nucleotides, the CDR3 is TGTGCCACAGAACCGACAGGTGACTACAATGAGCAGTTCTTC.

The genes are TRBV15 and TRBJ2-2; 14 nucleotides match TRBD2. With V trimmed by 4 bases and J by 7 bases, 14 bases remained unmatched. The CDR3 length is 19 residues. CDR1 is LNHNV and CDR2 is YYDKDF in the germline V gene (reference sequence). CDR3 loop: CATSIATSGRELIGGELFF. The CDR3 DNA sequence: TGTGCCACCAGCATAGCGACTAGCGGGAGGGAACTAATAGGCGGGGAGCTGTTTTTT.

CDR3 loop: CATSGHSAFGSYEQYF. The CDR3 DNA follows: TGTGCCACCTCGGGCCATAGCGCCTTCGGGTCCTACGAGCAGTACTTC. The V call is TRBV27, the J call TRBJ2-7, with D perhaps matching TRBD2 (5 bases). The CDR3 consists of 16 residues. V shed 10 bases and J shed 1 base, with 23 bases lying between them. Germline CDR1 reads MNHEY; CDR2 reads SMNVEV (reference sequence).

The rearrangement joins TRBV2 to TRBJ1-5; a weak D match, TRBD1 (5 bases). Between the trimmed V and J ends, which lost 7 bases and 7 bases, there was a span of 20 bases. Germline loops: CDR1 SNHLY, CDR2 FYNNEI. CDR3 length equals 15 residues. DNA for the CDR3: TGTGCCAGCACCCCCTGGGCGGGGCAGGACCAGCCCCAGCATTTT. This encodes CASTPWAGQDQPQHF.

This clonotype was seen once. In nucleotides, the CDR3 is TGTGCCAGCAGCAGCCTTTCGGGAGACAGGCCGACCGGGGAGCTGTTTTTT. Its protein product is CASSSLSGDRPTGELFF. J is TRBJ2-2 and V is TRBV6-2 or TRBV6-3; D assignment may be TRBD1 or TRBD2 (6 bases each). CDR1 is MNHEY, CDR2 SVGEGT, per germline. This CDR3 spans 17 amino acids. Trimming left V 6 bases short and J 5 bases short, with 22 bases between.

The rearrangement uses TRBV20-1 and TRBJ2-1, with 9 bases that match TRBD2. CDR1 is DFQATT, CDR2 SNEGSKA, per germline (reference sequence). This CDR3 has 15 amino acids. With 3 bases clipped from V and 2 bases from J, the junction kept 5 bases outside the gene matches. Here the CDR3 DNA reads TGCAGTGCTAGGTCTAGCGGGGTAACCTACAATGAGCAGTTCTTC. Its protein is CSARSSGVTYNEQFF.

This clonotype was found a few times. The CDR3 spells CASSLGLAGGPSYEQYF. For the CDR3, the DNA is TGTGCCAGCAGTTTGGGACTAGCGGGGGGACCGTCCTACGAGCAGTACTTC. The rearrangement joins TRBV12-3 or TRBV12-4 to TRBJ2-7, with 15 bases matching TRBD2. V was clipped by 3 bases and J by 1 base; unmatched bases: 4. The CDR3 length is 17 residues.

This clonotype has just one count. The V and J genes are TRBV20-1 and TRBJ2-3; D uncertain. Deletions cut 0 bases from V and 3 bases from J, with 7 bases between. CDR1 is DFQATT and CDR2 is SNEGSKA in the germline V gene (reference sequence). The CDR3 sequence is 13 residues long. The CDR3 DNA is TGCAGTGCTAGAGATCTGAGGACAGATACGCAGTATTTT. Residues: CSARDLRTDTQYF.

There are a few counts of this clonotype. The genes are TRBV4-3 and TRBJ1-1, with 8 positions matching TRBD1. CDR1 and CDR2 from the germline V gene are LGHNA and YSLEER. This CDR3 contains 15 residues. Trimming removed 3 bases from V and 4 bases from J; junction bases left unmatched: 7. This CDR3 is CASSHTRTGSTEAFF. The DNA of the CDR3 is TGCGCCAGCAGCCATACCCGGACAGGGTCCACTGAAGCTTTCTTT.

CDR3 in DNA: TGTGCCGCACAGGGGGCAGGACAGCCCCAGCATTTT. Its protein product is CAAQGAGQPQHF. The J gene is TRBJ1-5, the V gene TRBV24-1; 9 bases are a match to TRBD1. The CDR3 extends over 12 amino acids. V gave up 12 bases and J gave up 7 bases; unmatched junction bases: 6. Germline CDR1 KGHDR, CDR2 SFDVKD.

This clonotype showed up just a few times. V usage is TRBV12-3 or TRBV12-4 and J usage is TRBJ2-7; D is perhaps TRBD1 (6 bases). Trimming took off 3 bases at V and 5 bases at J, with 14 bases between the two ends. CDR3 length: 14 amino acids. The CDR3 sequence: CASSFAGAVNEQYF. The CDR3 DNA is TGTGCCAGCAGTTTTGCAGGGGCGGTCAACGAGCAGTACTTC.

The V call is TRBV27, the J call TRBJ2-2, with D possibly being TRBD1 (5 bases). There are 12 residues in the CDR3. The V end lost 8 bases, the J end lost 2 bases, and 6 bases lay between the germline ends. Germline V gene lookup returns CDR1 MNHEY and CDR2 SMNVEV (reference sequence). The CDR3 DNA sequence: TGTGCCAGCCGGACAAACACCGGGGAGCTGTTTTTT. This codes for CASRTNTGELFF.

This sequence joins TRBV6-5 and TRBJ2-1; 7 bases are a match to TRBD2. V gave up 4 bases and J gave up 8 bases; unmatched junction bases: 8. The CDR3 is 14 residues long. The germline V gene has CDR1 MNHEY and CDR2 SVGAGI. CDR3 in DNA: TGTGCCAGCAGTTTAATAGCGGGTTTCTATGAGCAGTTCTTC. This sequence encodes CASSLIAGFYEQFF.

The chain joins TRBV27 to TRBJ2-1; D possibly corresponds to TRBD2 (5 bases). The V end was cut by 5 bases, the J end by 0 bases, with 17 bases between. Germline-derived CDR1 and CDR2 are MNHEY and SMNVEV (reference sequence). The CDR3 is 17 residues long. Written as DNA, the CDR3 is TGTGCCAGCAGTCCTTCCTTTGGGGAGAGCTCCTACAATGAGCAGTTCTTC. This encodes CASSPSFGESSYNEQFF.

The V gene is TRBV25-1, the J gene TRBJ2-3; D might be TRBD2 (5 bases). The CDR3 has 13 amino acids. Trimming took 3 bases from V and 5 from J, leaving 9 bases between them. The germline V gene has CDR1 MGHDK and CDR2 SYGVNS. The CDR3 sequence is CASSDWTGDTQYF. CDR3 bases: TGTGCCAGCAGTGACTGGACTGGAGATACGCAGTATTTT. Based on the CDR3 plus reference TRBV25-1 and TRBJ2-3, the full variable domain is EADIYQTPRYLVIGTGKKITLECSQTMGHDKMYWYQQDPGMELHLIHYSYGVNSTEKGDLSSESTVSRIRTEHFPLTLESARPSHTSQYLCASSDWTGDTQYFGPGTRLTVL.

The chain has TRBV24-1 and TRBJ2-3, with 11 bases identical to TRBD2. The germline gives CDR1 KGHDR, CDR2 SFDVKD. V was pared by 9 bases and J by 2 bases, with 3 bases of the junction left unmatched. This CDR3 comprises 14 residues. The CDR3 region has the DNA TGTGCCACCGGGACTAGCGGCGTCACAGATACGCAGTATTTT. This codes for CATGTSGVTDTQYF.

The CDR3 sequence: CASSFSAEAFF. The CDR3 nucleotides are TGTGCCAGCAGCTTTTCGGCTGAAGCTTTCTTT. The J gene is TRBJ1-1, the V gene TRBV12-3 or TRBV12-4, with D hard to call. CDR3 length: 11 amino acids. V was shortened by 6 bases and J by 6 bases, with 8 bases between the two germline ends.

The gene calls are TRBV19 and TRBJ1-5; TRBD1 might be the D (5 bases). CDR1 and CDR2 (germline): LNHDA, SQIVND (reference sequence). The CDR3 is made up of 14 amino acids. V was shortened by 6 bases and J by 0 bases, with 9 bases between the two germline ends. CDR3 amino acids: CASSQGYSNQPQHF. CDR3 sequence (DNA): TGTGCCAGTAGCCAGGGTTATAGCAATCAGCCCCAGCATTTT.

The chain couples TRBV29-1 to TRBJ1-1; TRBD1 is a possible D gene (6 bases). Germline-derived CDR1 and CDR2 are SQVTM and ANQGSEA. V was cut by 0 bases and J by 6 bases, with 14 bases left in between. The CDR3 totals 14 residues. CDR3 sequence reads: CSVEDGQLNPEAFF. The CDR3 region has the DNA TGCAGCGTTGAAGACGGACAGCTAAATCCTGAAGCTTTCTTT.

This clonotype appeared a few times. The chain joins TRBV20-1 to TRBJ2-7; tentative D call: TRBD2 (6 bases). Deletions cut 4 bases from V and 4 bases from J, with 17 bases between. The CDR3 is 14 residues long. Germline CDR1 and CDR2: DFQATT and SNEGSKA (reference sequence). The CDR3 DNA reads TGCAGTGCTATCTCGAGAGGGGAGGCTTACGAGCAGTACTTC. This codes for CSAISRGEAYEQYF.

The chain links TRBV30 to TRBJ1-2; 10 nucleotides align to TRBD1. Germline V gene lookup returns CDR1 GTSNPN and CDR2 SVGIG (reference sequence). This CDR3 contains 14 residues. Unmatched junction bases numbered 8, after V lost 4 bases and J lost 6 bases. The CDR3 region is CAWKPGQGVHGYTF. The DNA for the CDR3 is TGTGCCTGGAAACCCGGACAGGGGGTACATGGCTACACCTTC.

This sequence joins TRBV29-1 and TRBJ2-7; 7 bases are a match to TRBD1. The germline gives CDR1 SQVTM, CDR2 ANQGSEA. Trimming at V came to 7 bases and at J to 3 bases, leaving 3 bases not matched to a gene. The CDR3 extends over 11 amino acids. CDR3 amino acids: CSGGQDYEQYF. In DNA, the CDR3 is TGCAGCGGAGGACAGGACTACGAGCAGTACTTC.

CDR3 sequence reads: CASSLLALAGEGTGELFF. For the CDR3, the DNA is TGTGCCAGCAGCTTACTCGCGCTAGCGGGAGAGGGTACCGGGGAGCTGTTTTTT. The chain employs TRBV7-6 and TRBJ2-2, with 10 bases identical to TRBD2. The CDR3 totals 18 residues. J lost 5 bases, V lost 2 bases, and 11 bases had no gene match. The germline V gene has CDR1 SGHVS and CDR2 FNYEAQ.

CDR3 sequence reads: CSARVSGYEQYF. As DNA, the CDR3 is TGCAGTGCTAGAGTTAGCGGATACGAGCAGTACTTC. The V and J genes are TRBV20-1 and TRBJ2-7; D may be TRBD2 (6 bases). Germline V gene lookup returns CDR1 DFQATT and CDR2 SNEGSKA (reference sequence). Deletions cut 1 base from V and 4 bases from J, with 8 bases between. CDR3 length: 12 residues.

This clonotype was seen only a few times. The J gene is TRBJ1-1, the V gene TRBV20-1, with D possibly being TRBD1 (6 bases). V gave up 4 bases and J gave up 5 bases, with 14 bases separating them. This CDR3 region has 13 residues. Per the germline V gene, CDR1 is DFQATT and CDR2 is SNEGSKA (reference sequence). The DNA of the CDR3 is TGCAGTGCTACGGTCACAGGGCTTACTGAAGCTTTCTTT. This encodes CSATVTGLTEAFF.

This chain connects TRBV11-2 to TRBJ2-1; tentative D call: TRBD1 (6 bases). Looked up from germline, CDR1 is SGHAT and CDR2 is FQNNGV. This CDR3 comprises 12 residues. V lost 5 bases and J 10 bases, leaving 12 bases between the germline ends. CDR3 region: CASSPDRLEQFF. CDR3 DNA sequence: TGTGCCAGCAGCCCCGACAGGTTGGAGCAGTTCTTC. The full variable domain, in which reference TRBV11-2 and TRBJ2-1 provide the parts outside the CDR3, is EAGVAQSPRYKIIEKRQSVAFWCNPISGHATLYWYQQILGQGPKLLIQFQNNGVVDDSQLPKDRFSAERLKGVDSTLKIQPAKLEDSAVYLCASSPDRLEQFFGPGTRLTVL.

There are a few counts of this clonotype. The CDR3 DNA sequence: TGTGCCAGCAGCTTAGAAGGGGATGGCTACACCTTC. Protein sequence: CASSLEGDGYTF. The chain links TRBV13 to TRBJ1-2, with D perhaps matching TRBD1 (5 bases). The length of the CDR3 is 12 residues. CDR1 and CDR2 (germline): PRHDT, FYEKMQ (reference sequence). The V gene lost 1 base and the J gene lost 6 bases, with 6 bases spanning the gap.